This T cell receptor beta chain came from a study of OX40 agonist ivuxolimab in advanced cancers. Background on the study: Allowance was made for prior anti-PD-1, anti-PD-L1 or anti-CTLA-4 therapy, and roughly 40% had some. Notes on the study in general: In the 0.1 to 3.0 mg/kg range, CD4+ and CD8+ blood T cells had expanded clonally by week 6. Expanded clones tended on average to be more numerous among CD8+ T cells than CD4+.

As concerns this clone: Its antigen is unknown. This CDR3 is also generated by other DNA sequences in the sample.

The assay was immunoSEQ multiplex PCR, and TCRdb's table has in-frame clones only and misses some. Of roughly 48,000 clones detected, about nine tenths appear once; the ten largest clones hold around 6.9%. No patient had autoimmune disease or received systemic immunosuppression. This specimen was CD4+ or CD8+ T cells sorted from blood, taken in a trial of the OX40 agonist ivuxolimab. The sequence came from an adult with an advanced solid tumor such as melanoma, head and neck, liver or kidney cancer.

CDR3 coding DNA: TGTGCCAGCAGTTACTCGGAGACCCAGTACTTC. Translating it yields CASSYSETQYF. The gene calls are TRBV6-5 and TRBJ2-5; D unclear. The CDR3 totals 11 residues. CDR1 and CDR2 (germline): MNHEY, SVGAGI. Deletions cut 0 bases from V and 5 bases from J, with 1 base between.